Reported below is one T cell receptor (beta chain). An amount of RNA that ranged from roughly 0.45 to 1 ug was reverse transcribed with random hexamers. Amplification of the TCR beta CDR3 was carried out by immunoSEQ multiplex PCR, which spanned a total of 54 Vbeta and 13 Jbeta segments. TCRdb passed the immunoSEQ multiplex PCR reads through MiXCR, listing each CDR3 protein once. The profile shows 120,000 or so distinct CDR3 sequences, around 94% of them singletons. TCR beta sequencing covered blood CD8+ and CD4+ T cells. This sample was included in a study of CD8 T cells in Susac syndrome. With V trimmed by 0 bases and J by 6 bases, 15 bases remained unmatched. The CDR3 totals 17 residues. The germline gives CDR1 DFQATT, CDR2 SNEGSKA (reference sequence).

The chain has TRBV20-1 and TRBJ1-2, with 8 positions matching TRBD1. The sample comprised CD4+ T cells from PBMCs. The sequence was collected from a human donor with multiple sclerosis. CDR3 sequence: CSARDGRTARGLNGYTF. The CDR3 DNA follows: TGCAGTGCTAGAGATGGTCGTACGGCCAGGGGGCTTAATGGCTACACCTTC.